This note documents a single T cell receptor (beta chain) sequence. The data derive from a study of cytomegalovirus exposure and HLA in healthy donors. With V trimmed by 1 base and J by 1 base, 3 bases remained unmatched. Germline V gives CDR1 MDHEN, CDR2 SYDVKM. This CDR3 is 15 amino acids long. Researchers ran the PCR with 60 Vbeta and 13 Jbeta primers. Assay used: immunoSEQ multiplex PCR; TCRdb lists only in-frame clones, some missing. Altogether some 87,000 clones are present, 78% being singletons, with the ten largest covering less than 6.5%. The TCR was taken from a young man in good health and CMV-seropositive. This rearrangement joins TRBV28 to TRBJ2-7; 8 bases line up with TRBD1. Specimen: PBMCs. In nucleotides, the CDR3 is TGTGCCAGCAGTTTATACGGACAGGGTTCCTACGAGCAGTACTTC. Encoded protein: CASSLYGQGSYEQYF.